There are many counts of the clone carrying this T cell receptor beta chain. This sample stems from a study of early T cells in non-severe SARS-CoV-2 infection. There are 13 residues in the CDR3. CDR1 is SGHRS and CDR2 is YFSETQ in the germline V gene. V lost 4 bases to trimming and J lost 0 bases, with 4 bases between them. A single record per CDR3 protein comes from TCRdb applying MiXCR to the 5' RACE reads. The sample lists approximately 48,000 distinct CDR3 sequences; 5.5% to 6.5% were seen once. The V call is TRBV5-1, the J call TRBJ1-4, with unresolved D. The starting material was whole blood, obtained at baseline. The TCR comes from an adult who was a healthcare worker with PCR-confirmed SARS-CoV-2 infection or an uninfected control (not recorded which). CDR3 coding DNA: TGCGCCAGCAGCCCCGCAACTAATGAAAAACTGTTTTTT. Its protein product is CASSPATNEKLFF.